Reported below is one T cell receptor beta chain. No cognate antigen has been identified for it. No base-level quality is on record; no much larger clone is a single base apart. The record originates from a study of T cell changes during pregnancy in multiple sclerosis (dated by TCRdb to about 2019). In the study overall: The study looked at changes in the T cell repertoire across pregnancy in women with multiple sclerosis.

To prepare the library, the immunoSEQ multiplex PCR assay was applied. TCRdb provides this immuneACCESS table in a form limited to in-frame rearrangements. Some clones are lacking; in checked studies, under half of them reflect an unresolved V gene, and why the rest are absent is not known. This sample comprises about 76,000 clones, roughly 92% of them detected only once. The ten biggest clones cover over 3.5% of the sample. The CDR3 covers 16 residues, taking in both the cysteine and the phenylalanine. The sequence is cut down to CDR3 DNA, 48 bases in frame from base 1. As encoded in the germline V gene, CDR1 is SGHRS while CDR2 is YFSETQ. At the junction V is shortened by 0 bases and J by 1 base, with 12 bases in between.

Specimen: peripheral blood, collected after pregnancy. This clonotype was obtained from a female donor in good health, enrolled as a control in a pregnancy study. This sequence uses TRBV5-1 and TRBJ2-3, with a tentative D gene TRBD2 over 6 matching bases. The DNA sequence is given as TGCGCCAGCAGCTTGGGGGCTAGCGCGGGCACAGATACGCAGTATTTT. Its protein reads: CASSLGASAGTDTQYF.